This T cell receptor (beta chain) was identified during a study of blood T cell repertoires in COVID-19. Study-level information: From the United States, Italy and Spain came samples of acute and convalescent COVID-19. T cells, B-cell-depleted T cells, or PBMCs supplied cDNA or gDNA.

V lost 3 bases to trimming and J lost 2 bases; unmatched junction nucleotides: 4. The CDR3 contains 16 residues. Per the germline V gene, CDR1 is LNHDA and CDR2 is SQIVND (reference sequence). A word on this clone: Other DNA variants within this sample encode the same CDR3.

In the original workflow: Amplification with reference gene primers provided the estimates of nucleated cell counts. The data were produced by immunoSEQ multiplex PCR, yet TCRdb's version contains in-frame clones alone and is incomplete. The V and J calls and the clone size are those of that table, but D and trimming were determined from the DNA. Among around 260,000 clones, approximately 88% were seen once, and the ten largest hold 0.85% to 0.95%. The clonotype was recovered from a woman aged 40 to 50 who had recovered from COVID-19. The sequencing sample was made of peripheral blood. The chain has TRBV19 and TRBJ2-6; 7 positions agree with TRBD1. The CDR3 sequence is CASSIEGAPGANVLTF. The CDR3, as DNA: TGTGCCAGTAGTATCGAGGGGGCCCCTGGGGCCAACGTCCTGACTTTC.